Presented here are 24 T cell receptor beta chains from one specimen sequenced in a study of monozygotic twins with inflammatory bowel disease. TCRdb re-called the 5' RACE reads and catalogs CDR3 proteins one per entry, DNA excluded. Its clone listing holds fewer than 150,000 distinct CDR3 sequences. The specimen was blood. Receptors were obtained from a human donor with ulcerative colitis or Crohn's disease, or a healthy co-twin of an affected twin (not recorded which).

The gene calls are TRBV20-1 and TRBJ2-3. The CDR3 runs 13 residues. The germline V gene has CDR1 DFQATT and CDR2 SNEGSKA (reference sequence). The CDR3 sequence: CSAIGQSTDTQYF.

The chain links TRBV11-2 to TRBJ1-1; TCRdb picks TRBD1, but there is no DNA to check that call. The CDR3 contains 13 residues. The germline gives CDR1 SGHAT, CDR2 FQNNGV. The CDR3 reads CASSFNGGGEAFF.

CDR3 residues: CASSPGQDSSYEQYF. The chain links TRBV18 to TRBJ2-7; TCRdb names TRBD1, which stays unverified in the absence of DNA. The CDR3 is 15 amino acids. CDR1 is KGHSH and CDR2 is LQKENI in the germline V gene.

The chain joins TRBV5-4 to TRBJ2-5. The CDR3 has 13 amino acids. CDR1 is SGHNT and CDR2 is YYREEE in the germline V gene (reference sequence). This chain's CDR3 is CASSLYWVETQYF.

This chain joins TRBV5-1 and TRBJ2-7; TCRdb selects TRBD1, and the lack of DNA leaves this call unchecked. The germline gives CDR1 SGHRS, CDR2 YFSETQ. This CDR3 has 18 residues. The chain's CDR3 is CASSGLPGQGEDSYEQYF.

The V gene is TRBV29-1, the J gene TRBJ2-5. The V gene's germline CDR1 is SQVTM and CDR2 ANQGSEA. The CDR3 has 16 amino acids. The CDR3 reads CSVDQWSVRTQETQYF.

The chain links TRBV6-2 or TRBV6-3 to TRBJ1-6. This CDR3 is built from 17 residues. Germline V gives CDR1 MNHEY, CDR2 SVGEGT. CDR3 protein: CASSYSSGRARHSPLHF.

The chain uses TRBV9 and TRBJ2-3; TCRdb lists TRBD1, though no DNA is available to test this call. This CDR3 contains 12 residues. CDR1 is SGDLS and CDR2 is YYNGEE in the germline V gene. The CDR3 region is CASSPGSDTQYF.

The chain has TRBV2 and TRBJ2-7. The CDR3 covers 11 residues. The germline CDR1 and CDR2 sequences are SNHLY and FYNNEI. The CDR3 is CASTQFYEQYF.

The J gene is TRBJ2-1, the V gene TRBV5-1; TCRdb reports TRBD1, a call that lacks DNA to check it against. Looked up from germline, CDR1 is SGHRS and CDR2 is YFSETQ. CDR3 length: 18 residues. CDR3 sequence: CASSWAPSTGTGHFEQFF.

The chain recombines TRBV19 with TRBJ1-1. The CDR3 is 15 amino acids. Germline V gene sequence: CDR1 LNHDA, CDR2 SQIVND (reference sequence). This CDR3 is CASSMGYLMNTEAFF.

This chain connects TRBV18 to TRBJ1-3. The V gene's germline CDR1 is KGHSH and CDR2 LQKENI. CDR3 length: 15 amino acids. The CDR3 sequence is CASSPSGRSGNTIYF. Full variable domain (rest looked up from reference TRBV18 and TRBJ1-3): NAGVMQNPRHLVRRRGQEARLRCSPMKGHSHVYWYRQLPEEGLKFMVYLQKENIIDESGMPKERFSAEFPKEGPSILRIQQVVRGDSAAYFCASSPSGRSGNTIYFGEGSWLTVV.

The chain employs TRBV3-1 and TRBJ2-3. The CDR3 runs to 16 residues. The V gene's germline CDR1 is LGHDT and CDR2 YNNKEL (reference sequence). CDR3 sequence: CASSQDRYVRTDTQYF.

The chain combines TRBV19 with TRBJ1-1; TCRdb returns TRBD1, unconfirmable since there is no DNA. CDR1 and CDR2 from the germline V gene are LNHDA and SQIVND (reference sequence). The CDR3 has 14 residues. The CDR3 here is CASDTGQLNTEAFF.

The chain employs TRBV5-1 and TRBJ2-7; TCRdb's D call, TRBD2, is unchecked because there is no DNA. In germline, CDR1 is SGHRS, CDR2 YFSETQ. CDR3 size: 16 residues. The CDR3 sequence: CASSLGWASGAYEQYF. Full variable domain (missing parts from reference TRBV5-1 and TRBJ2-7): KAGVTQTPRYLIKTRGQQVTLSCSPISGHRSVSWYQQTPGQGLQFLFEYFSETQRNKGNFPGRFSGRQFSNSRSEMNVSTLELGDSALYLCASSLGWASGAYEQYFGPGTRLTVT.

The chain combines TRBV2 with TRBJ1-3. This CDR3 is 15 amino acids long. The germline CDR1 and CDR2 sequences are SNHLY and FYNNEI. CDR3 protein: CASSIPRSSGNTIYF.

CDR3 in amino acids: CASSSRLAGSYNEQFF. V and J are TRBV7-2 and TRBJ2-1; there is no DNA to check the TCRdb D call of TRBD2. This CDR3 spans 16 amino acids. Germline-derived CDR1 and CDR2 are SGHTA and FQGNSA.

V usage is TRBV15 and J usage is TRBJ2-1. Germline values: CDR1 LNHNV, CDR2 YYDKDF (reference sequence). The CDR3 contains 15 residues. The CDR3 region is CATRFGRGAYNEQFF.

The rearrangement uses TRBV24-1 and TRBJ2-1; lacking DNA, the TRBD1 call made by TCRdb goes unchecked. The germline V gene has CDR1 KGHDR and CDR2 SFDVKD. This CDR3 is 17 amino acids long. Here the CDR3 reads CATSDLRSGGRINEQFF.

V is TRBV30 and J is TRBJ2-3; checking the TCRdb D call of TRBD2 is not possible without DNA. Germline V gives CDR1 GTSNPN, CDR2 SVGIG (reference sequence). CDR3 size: 16 residues. The CDR3 reads CAWTGGASPSTDTQYF.

This sequence joins TRBV7-2 and TRBJ2-1; without DNA, the TCRdb call of TRBD2 cannot be checked. Germline V gene sequence: CDR1 SGHTA, CDR2 FQGNSA. CDR3 size: 14 residues. The CDR3 spells CASSLALLANEQFF.

The J gene is TRBJ1-1, the V gene TRBV10-3; TCRdb outputs TRBD1, but without DNA this stays unchecked. The CDR3 is made up of 13 amino acids. Germline CDR1 and CDR2: ENHRY and SYGVKD. The CDR3 spells CAIRRQGFAEAFF.

The J gene is TRBJ1-2, the V gene TRBV29-1. Germline CDR1 and CDR2: SQVTM and ANQGSEA. The CDR3 covers 11 residues. CDR3 amino acids: CSGGANCGYTF.

The gene calls are TRBV30 and TRBJ2-2; lacking DNA, the TRBD2 call made by TCRdb goes unchecked. This CDR3 region has 18 residues. The germline gives CDR1 GTSNPN, CDR2 SVGIG (reference sequence). CDR3 sequence reads: CAWSVLRTSGVPTGELFF.